Listed below are T cell receptor beta chains from one sample, sequenced in a study of metastatic and nonmetastatic thyroid tumors. TCRdb called clones again from the PCR reads with MiXCR. In the table there are roughly 98,000 clones, about 15% of which are singletons. Material: blood. The origin of the receptors is a female donor with papillary thyroid cancer or a benign thyroid nodule (not recorded which). Some clones in this sample may be carry-over from other donors' samples. The CDR3 runs from the conserved cysteine through the conserved F or W. D genes are given only for firm matches. Where a row states a size, it is once, few, many or the class of an expanded clone; other rows omit it.

clone_size d_call j_call v_call cdr3_nt cdr3_aa
many . TRBJ2-1 TRBV14 TGTGCCAGCAGCCCAATTTTAACCAAGACTGTAGTCTACAATGAGCAGTTCTTC CASSPILTKTVVYNEQFF
many . TRBJ1-5 TRBV27 TGTGCCAGCGGGAATCAGCCCCAGCATTTT CASGNQPQHF
many . TRBJ1-5 TRBV2 TGTGCCAGCACGGAAGGGGCCCTCGGTAGGCCCCAGCATTTT CASTEGALGRPQHF
many . TRBJ2-7 TRBV20-1 TGCAGTGCTAGTTTGGGGGGCGCCGGGTACGAGCAGTACTTC CSASLGGAGYEQYF
. . TRBJ2-3 TRBV9 TGTGCCAGCAGCGCAAGGGACGGTGGAAGGGGAGATACGCAGTATTTT CASSARDGGRGDTQYF
. . TRBJ2-3 TRBV20-1 TGCAGTGCTAGTCTGCTAGTGGCAGATACGCAGTATTTT CSASLLVADTQYF
many TRBD1 TRBJ1-1 TRBV24-1 TGTGCCACCAGTGATTTGCGGAAGGGGGCGCGGACTGAAGCTTTCTTT CATSDLRKGARTEAFF
many TRBD1 TRBJ2-7 TRBV7-9 TGTGCCAGCAGCTTAGGACAGGGGTTGGAAGAGCAGTACTTC CASSLGQGLEEQYF
many . TRBJ1-2 TRBV20-1 TGCAGTGCTATGGGACCCGGGACAAACTATGGCTACACCTTC CSAMGPGTNYGYTF
many TRBD1 TRBJ2-2 TRBV27 TGTGCCAGCAATACGATTGGGACAGCGAACACCGGGGAGCTGTTTTTT CASNTIGTANTGELFF
many . TRBJ1-4 TRBV4-1 TGCGCCAGCACCCGCGGGGGCCCCAGACTAAATGAAAAACTGTTTTTT CASTRGGPRLNEKLFF
many . TRBJ1-6 TRBV11-2 TGTGCCAGCAGCTTAGATCACCCCGGGACCCTTAATTCACCCCTCCACTTT CASSLDHPGTLNSPLHF
many TRBD1 TRBJ1-1 TRBV5-4 TGTGCCACCACCACAGGGGTCACTGAAGCTTTCTTT CATTTGVTEAFF
many TRBD2 TRBJ2-3 TRBV6-4 TGTGCCAGCAGTGCACTAGCGGGGTCTAGCACAGATACGCAGTATTTT CASSALAGSSTDTQYF
many . TRBJ1-2 TRBV11-2 TGTGCCAGCAGCTTAGGGTACGACTATGGCTACACCTTC CASSLGYDYGYTF
many . TRBJ1-6 TRBV20-1 TGCAGTGCTCTTAGGTTTGGGTTATACGATAATTCACCCCTCCACTTT CSALRFGLYDNSPLHF
. . TRBJ1-2 TRBV6-1 TGTGCCAGCAGTTCCCGCGTGACAGCCTATGTCTACACCTTC CASSSRVTAYVYTF
many . TRBJ1-2 TRBV5-1 TGCGCCAGCAGCTTGGAGACGGGGTTCAACTATGGCTACACCTTC CASSLETGFNYGYTF
many . TRBJ1-2 TRBV14 TGTGCCAGCAGCCGGAGTGGGGACTATGATGGCTACACCTTC CASSRSGDYDGYTF
many TRBD2 TRBJ2-7 TRBV28 TGTGCCAGCAGTTTAGCCCCGGGGGGGGGAGACGAGCAGTACTTC CASSLAPGGGDEQYF
. TRBD1 TRBJ2-2 TRBV30 TGTGCCTGGAAGACAGGGGGCTCGAACACCGGGGAGCTGTTTTTT CAWKTGGSNTGELFF
many TRBD2 TRBJ2-3 TRBV30 TGTGCCTGGGGTTCCTTTAGCGGGGGTTTTAGCACAGATACGCAGTATTTT CAWGSFSGGFSTDTQYF
many TRBD1 TRBJ1-4 TRBV7-9 TGTGCCAGCAGCTCCGACAGGGCGGCTAATGAAAAACTGTTTTTT CASSSDRAANEKLFF
many TRBD1 TRBJ1-1 TRBV11-2 TGTGCCAGCAGATTCACAGGGGACGTAAACACTGAAGCTTTCTTT CASRFTGDVNTEAFF
many . TRBJ2-5 TRBV5-1 TGCGCCAGCAGCTTGGCGACAGGGAGGGCAGAGACCCAGTACTTC CASSLATGRAETQYF
many TRBD2 TRBJ2-7 TRBV29-1 TGCAGCGTTGATGGCTCGGGCACTAGCGGGGCCTACGAGCAGTACTTC CSVDGSGTSGAYEQYF
many TRBD1 TRBJ2-1 TRBV11-2 TGTGCCAGCAGCGCTTTGACAGGGTCGGACAGTGAGCAGTTCTTC CASSALTGSDSEQFF
many . TRBJ1-2 TRBV5-4 TGTGCCAGCAGCTTGACCGGACTAGATGGCTACACCTTC CASSLTGLDGYTF